This T cell receptor (beta chain) was recovered during a study of monozygotic twins with inflammatory bowel disease. Study-level results: Researchers report that IBD patients shared fewer clonotypes with others than healthy twins, especially amid disease activity.

A note on this clonotype: What it binds is unknown.

Following a re-call of the 5' RACE reads, TCRdb has one entry per CDR3 protein and lacks DNA. The listing contains over 150,000 distinct CDR3 sequences. For every donor, one blood sample of 2 to 2.5 ml was drawn. This CDR3 has 15 residues. Germline assignment: CDR1 MDHEN and CDR2 SYDVKM. The sequenced material came from blood. This chain links TRBV28 with TRBJ2-1. The receptor's source is a human donor with ulcerative colitis or Crohn's disease, or a healthy co-twin of an affected twin (not recorded which). CDR3 region: CASSSGVRTSGEQFF.